What follows describes a single T cell receptor beta chain. TCR beta CDR3 sequences were amplified from RNA transcripts. HTBI primers drove first-round RT-PCR of the TCR CDR3. TCRdb ran MiXCR on the multiplex PCR reads and lists one entry per CDR3 protein. The data contain about 300,000 distinct CDR3 sequences, roughly 19% of them seen just once; the ten biggest clones take up 39%. The data derive from a study of T cells in Graves' hyperthyroidism and ophthalmopathy. Ophthalmopathy patients had moderate-to-severe active disease, CAS ≥3, NOSPECS ≥4, and disease duration under 3 months. The CDR3 sequence is 13 residues long. The V end was cut by 1 base, the J end by 2 bases, with 6 bases between. CDR1 and CDR2 from the germline V gene are SNHLY and FYNNEI.

The TCR was taken from a man aged 45 to 65 with Graves' ophthalmopathy. This chain uses TRBV2 with TRBJ2-7; D remains ambiguous. Sequences were obtained from blood. DNA for the CDR3: TGTGCCAGCAGTGAAGAACTCGCCTACGAGCAGTACTTC. Its translation is CASSEELAYEQYF.